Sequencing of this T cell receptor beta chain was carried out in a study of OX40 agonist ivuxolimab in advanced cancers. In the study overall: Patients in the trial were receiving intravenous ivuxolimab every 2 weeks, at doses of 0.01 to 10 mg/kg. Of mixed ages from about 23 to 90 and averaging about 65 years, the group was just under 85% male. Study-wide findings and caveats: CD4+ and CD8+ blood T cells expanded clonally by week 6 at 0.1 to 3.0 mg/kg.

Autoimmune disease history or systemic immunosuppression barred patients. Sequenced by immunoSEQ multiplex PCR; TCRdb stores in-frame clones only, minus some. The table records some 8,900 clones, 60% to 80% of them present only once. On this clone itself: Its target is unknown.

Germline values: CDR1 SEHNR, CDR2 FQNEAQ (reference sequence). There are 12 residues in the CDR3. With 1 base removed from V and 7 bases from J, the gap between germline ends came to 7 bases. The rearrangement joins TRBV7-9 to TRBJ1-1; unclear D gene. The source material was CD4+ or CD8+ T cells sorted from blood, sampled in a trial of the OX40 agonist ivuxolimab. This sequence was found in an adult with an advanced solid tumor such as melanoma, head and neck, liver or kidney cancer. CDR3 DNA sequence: TGTGCCAGCAGCTTAGGTCTCGGTGAAGCTTTCTTT. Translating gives CASSLGLGEAFF.